Each of the 17 T cell receptor beta chains below was sequenced from the same sample in a study of read filtering for tumor transcriptome and immune sequencing. This library used around 400 ng RNA and molecular barcoded adaptors spanning alpha/delta and beta/gamma chains. MiXCR, run by TCRdb on the reads, gives a single entry per CDR3 protein. The sample yields about 63,000 distinct CDR3 sequences, approximately 15% seen once. The sequenced sample was a population of CD138-negative cells sorted from bone marrow. The receptor set was obtained from a donor at least 40 years old with multiple myeloma.

Worth noting for this clonotype: This clone may be a read error of a much larger clone one base away. CDR3 DNA: TGTGCCAGCAGTTCGATAACCACAAGGGGAGATGGCTACACCTTC. This gives the protein CASSSITTRGDGYTF. The chain couples TRBV6-2 or TRBV6-3 to TRBJ1-2, with D possibly TRBD1 on 5 matching bases. V lost 4 bases and J 6 bases, leaving 18 bases between the germline ends. Germline CDR1 reads MNHEY; CDR2 reads SVGEGT. The CDR3 length is 15 residues.

J is TRBJ1-1 and V is TRBV7-8, with no clear D. The CDR3 consists of 15 residues. V was pared by 5 bases and J by 1 base, with 14 bases between. Germline assignment: CDR1 SGHVS and CDR2 FQNEAQ. CDR3 amino acids: CASSPRRIGNTEAFF. The CDR3 nucleotides read TGTGCCAGCAGCCCCCGACGAATAGGGAACACTGAAGCTTTCTTT.

Details on this clonotype: This is likely a read error, given that the CDR3 carries no conserved phenylalanine or tryptophan at its end. It is unclear where the CDR3 begins or ends on the DNA, so no DNA is shown, and the CDR3 is as TCRdb lists it. The V and J genes are TRBV12-3 or TRBV12-4 and TRBJ1-1; the listed D gene, TRBD1, was not tested against the DNA. The CDR3 is 12 residues long, ends included. The CDR3 reads CASSPRTTDAFS.

This clonotype was recorded many times. The gene calls are TRBV6-2 or TRBV6-3 and TRBJ2-1; no reliable D call. Germline CDR1 and CDR2: MNHEY and SVGEGT. Trimming took 2 bases from V and 6 from J, leaving 5 bases between them. The CDR3 has 12 residues. CDR3 nucleotide sequence: TGTGCCAGCAGTTACCCCCCCAATGAGCAGTTCTTC. Translation: CASSYPPNEQFF.

Many counts were recorded for this clonotype. This rearrangement joins TRBV28 to TRBJ1-5; D gene unclear. The V gene's germline CDR1 is MDHEN and CDR2 SYDVKM. V lost 3 bases and J lost 6, with 6 bases in between. This CDR3 has 12 amino acids. DNA for the CDR3: TGTGCCAGCAGTTTTAGGGTTCAGCCCCAGCATTTT. It translates to CASSFRVQPQHF.

This clonotype was seen repeatedly, ten times or more. The V call is TRBV6-2 or TRBV6-3, the J call TRBJ2-3; 9 nucleotides line up with TRBD2. The CDR3 is made up of 17 amino acids. The junction had 9 bases not matched to a gene; V was cut back by 3 bases and J by 2 bases. The germline CDR1 and CDR2 sequences are MNHEY and SVGEGT. The DNA for the CDR3 is TGTGCCAGCAGTTATTTAGCTAGCGGGACGGTCACAGATACGCAGTATTTT. Its protein is CASSYLASGTVTDTQYF.

The table lists this clonotype with a few counts. This chain uses TRBV7-2 with TRBJ1-5; TRBD1 might be the D (6 bases). Per the germline V gene, CDR1 is SGHTA and CDR2 is FQGNSA. Trimming took off 5 bases at V and 13 bases at J, with 18 bases between the two ends. The CDR3 runs 13 residues. The CDR3 region is CASSPTGGDPQHF. The CDR3 nucleotides read TGTGCCAGCAGCCCAACTGGGGGCGATCCTCAGCATTTT.

The table lists this clonotype with a few counts. The chain carries TRBV6-5 and TRBJ2-2, with 15 bases matching TRBD2. Germline loops: CDR1 MNHEY, CDR2 SVGAGI. Trimming took 4 bases from V and 3 from J; bases not matched to a gene: 9. The CDR3 is 19 residues long. The CDR3 coding sequence is TGTGCCAGCAGTTCCAGGACTAGCGGGAGGGGGTTTGACACCGGGGAGCTGTTTTTT. Translated: CASSSRTSGRGFDTGELFF.

A note on this clonotype: A much larger clonotype is one base distant, so this may be a read error. This likely comes from a read error, as the CDR3 has no conserved phenylalanine or tryptophan at its end. The CDR3 protein is CASSLLANEQFS. The CDR3, as DNA: TGTGCCAGCAGTTTACTAGCCAATGAGCAGTTCTCC. The rearrangement uses TRBV6-2 or TRBV6-3 and TRBJ2-1; perhaps TRBD2 as D (6 bases). Germline V gene data show CDR1 as MNHEY and CDR2 as SVGEGT. Trimming cost V 4 bases and J 6 bases, with 7 bases left between them. The CDR3 covers 12 residues.

Concerning this clonotype: This may be a read error: a much more frequent sequence differs by one nucleotide. In nucleotides, the CDR3 is TGCGCCAGCAGATTGTCCGGGAATGCTTTCTTT. This encodes CASRLSGNAFF. This chain connects TRBV5-1 to TRBJ1-1; no clear D gene. Trimming took off 5 bases at V and 11 bases at J, with 13 bases between the two ends. The germline V gene has CDR1 SGHRS and CDR2 YFSETQ. This CDR3 is 11 amino acids long.

At least ten counts were recorded for this clonotype. The chain combines TRBV12-5 with TRBJ2-1; TRBD1 matches at 9 bases. The trim removed 4 bases at V and 5 bases at J, leaving 9 bases unmatched. Germline values: CDR1 LGHNT, CDR2 FRNRAP. The length of the CDR3 is 16 residues. This CDR3 reads CASGSKPGQGDNEQFF. CDR3 bases: TGTGCTAGTGGTTCCAAACCGGGACAGGGCGACAATGAGCAGTTCTTC. Based on the CDR3 plus reference TRBV12-5 and TRBJ2-1, the full variable domain is DARVTQTPRHKVTEMGQEVTMRCQPILGHNTVFWYRQTMMQGLELLAYFRNRAPLDDSGMPKDRFSAEMPDATLATLKIQPSEPRDSAVYFCASGSKPGQGDNEQFFGPGTRLTVL.

Comments on this clonotype: One base away lies a much larger clone, so this may be a sequencing read error. The chain employs TRBV12-3 or TRBV12-4 and TRBJ2-3; maybe TRBD2 (5 bases). The CDR3 covers 15 residues. The germline V and J ends were trimmed by 5 bases and 0 bases, with 12 bases remaining between them. The CDR3 region is CASSRLTGSTDTQYF. The CDR3 DNA sequence: TGTGCCAGCAGTAGACTAACGGGTAGCACAGATACGCAGTATTTT.

The sample holds many counts of this clonotype. This chain joins TRBV7-2 and TRBJ2-3; D is unclear. In germline, CDR1 is SGHTA, CDR2 FQGNSA. This CDR3 comprises 12 residues. With 4 bases removed from V and 3 bases from J, the gap between germline ends came to 5 bases. The DNA of the CDR3 is TGTGCCAGCAGCTCAAATACAGATACGCAGTATTTT. It yields the protein CASSSNTDTQYF.

This clonotype appeared many times. The CDR3 DNA reads TGTGCCAGCAGCCTCCGACAGGGGAATAATGAAAAACTGTTTTTT. Translated: CASSLRQGNNEKLFF. This chain joins TRBV7-6 and TRBJ1-4; 8 bases are a match to TRBD1. Trimming removed 5 bases from V and 4 bases from J; junction bases left unmatched: 6. This CDR3 comprises 15 residues. The germline V gene encodes CDR1 SGHVS and CDR2 FNYEAQ. Complete variable domain (other parts from reference TRBV7-6 and TRBJ1-4): GAGVSQSPRYKVTKRGQDVALRCDPISGHVSLYWYRQALGQGPEFLTYFNYEAQQDKSGLPNDRFSAERPEGSISTLTIQRTEQRDSAMYRCASSLRQGNNEKLFFGSGTQLSVL.

This clonotype showed up just a few times. The chain carries TRBV7-2 and TRBJ1-5; no clear D gene. Germline lookup yields CDR1 SGHTA and CDR2 FQGNSA. This CDR3 has 13 amino acids. Trimming removed 6 bases from V and 4 bases from J, with 10 bases in between. CDR3 protein: CASSLIDNQPQHF. DNA for the CDR3: TGTGCCAGCAGTCTCATTGATAATCAGCCCCAGCATTTT.

The chain couples TRBV6-5 to TRBJ1-1, with D maybe TRBD1 (5 bases). The CDR3 runs to 12 residues. V was clipped by 7 bases and J by 8 bases, with 14 bases between them. The V gene's germline CDR1 is MNHEY and CDR2 SVGAGI. Here the CDR3 DNA reads TGTGCCAGCATCGCAGGGACCATCGAAGCTTTCTTT. It specifies CASIAGTIEAFF.

The chain combines TRBV11-2 with TRBJ2-3; 13 nucleotides line up with TRBD2. Germline trimming cut 5 bases from V and 2 bases from J; bases unmatched to any gene: 7. The CDR3 runs to 17 residues. Germline V gene sequence: CDR1 SGHAT, CDR2 FQNNGV. CDR3 loop: CASSATGLAGVTDTQYF. The CDR3 coding sequence is TGTGCCAGCAGCGCTACCGGACTAGCGGGGGTCACAGATACGCAGTATTTT. The variable domain in full, with the rest retrieved from reference TRBV11-2 and TRBJ2-3, is EAGVAQSPRYKIIEKRQSVAFWCNPISGHATLYWYQQILGQGPKLLIQFQNNGVVDDSQLPKDRFSAERLKGVDSTLKIQPAKLEDSAVYLCASSATGLAGVTDTQYFGPGTRLTVL.